The subject of this entry is one TCR beta chain. It has no known antigen specificity. Base quality data are lacking; no much larger clone is found one base away. This specimen belongs to a study of blood T cell repertoires in COVID-19 (dated by TCRdb to 2018 to 2020). General notes on the study: Collaborator samples came from the United States, Italy and Spain and covered acute and convalescent phases of COVID-19. The material from the prospective study consisted of cDNA or gDNA derived from T cells, B-cell-depleted T cells, or PBMCs. Subjects who had been exposed to COVID-19, were actively infected with it, or had recovered from it provided the deeply sampled blood TCRbeta repertoires that made up the dataset. The repertoires were released in a freely available public database intended as a resource for research on the immune response to SARS-CoV-2. The samples were drawn from the first 160 participants of the ongoing ImmuneRACE study and from 950 to 1,500 subjects provided by 6 global collaborators. The sample metadata nearly always contained a de-identified subject ID, COVID-19 status, age in years and sex. Where available, HLA class I and class II types were taken from metadata supplied by the sample provider and were not determined by assay-based typing.

Collaborating institutions collected whole blood in K2EDTA tubes following their own protocols. For TCRbeta analysis, collaborators shipped samples in one of three forms: frozen whole blood, isolated PBMCs, or DNA extracted from either of those sample types. TCRbeta CDR3 regions were amplified from genomic DNA using the immunoSEQ Assay, a bias-controlled multiplex PCR. On the study's bioinformatics: Nucleated cell counts per sample were estimated from amplification of reference gene primers within the assay. To quantify the absolute abundance of each unique TCRbeta CDR3 rearrangement, sequence reads were collapsed and filtered. For each sample, productive Simpson clonality was calculated as the square root of Simpson's diversity index over productive rearrangements. In TCRdb, the immuneACCESS table is reduced to in-frame sequences with V and J assigned. These tables do not hold every clone; where another copy was compared, an unresolved V gene accounts for under half, and the others remain unexplained. V, J and clone size are those of that table, while D and trimming were read from the DNA. Across this sample there are 65,000 or so clones, with roughly four fifths seen only once. Roughly 3.5% of the sample comes from the top ten.

From the cysteine up to the phenylalanine, the CDR3 has a length of 11 residues. CDR3 DNA only is kept here, 33 bases in frame from base 1. V is clipped by 3 bases and J by 9 bases, and the sequence between their germline boundaries is 8 bases long. As encoded in the germline V gene (reference sequence), CDR1 is LGHDT while CDR2 is YNNKEL. Results and caveats for the whole study, not just this receptor: The amount of clinical and demographic metadata varied by source and participant and was provided uncurated.

This sequence originates from a man in his 60s with acute or convalescent COVID-19. The receptor chain draws on TRBV3-1 (or the pseudogene TRBV3-2) and TRBJ1-2; the D segment could be TRBD1, given 5 matching bases. Material: peripheral blood. Here the CDR3 is given as CASSHRDRYTF. DNA sequence: TGTGCCAGCAGCCACAGGGATCGCTACACCTTC.